This entry describes one T cell receptor beta chain. Here immunoSEQ multiplex PCR was the method, and the copy in TCRdb shows in-frame clones only, minus some. The table shows some 110,000 clones, with approximately 88% occurring only once. The data belong to a study of T cell responses to AZD1222 COVID-19 vaccine. CDR1 and CDR2 from the germline V gene are SGHNT and YENEEA. V gave up 6 bases and J gave up 5 bases, with 13 bases separating them. There are 13 residues in the CDR3. The clonotype comes from an adult in good health. The sample was peripheral blood, taken on day 0 of AZD1222 vaccination. The chain joins TRBV11-3 to TRBJ2-5; D gene uncertain. For the CDR3, the DNA is TGTGCCAGCAGTAATACAATGAGGGAGACCCAGTACTTC. It is translated as CASSNTMRETQYF.